This TCR beta chain was retrieved from a study of T-cell memory formation after mild COVID-19. Via MiXCR, TCRdb re-called the 5' RACE reads, giving one row per CDR3 protein. The sample includes roughly 600,000 distinct CDR3 sequences, about 20% seen only once; the top ten take more than 10%. CDR3 length: 14 amino acids. The junction had 6 bases not matched to a gene; V was cut back by 5 bases and J by 5 bases. This clonotype was sampled from an adult woman who had mild COVID-19 (a few samples of this study predate the infection). Cell type and time point are not known. The chain carries TRBV12-3 or TRBV12-4 and TRBJ2-3; TRBD1 agrees at 8 bases. Material: PBMCs or a T cell subset sorted from them (not recorded which). In nucleotides, the CDR3 is TGTGCCAGCAGTAGGACAGGGTATCTAGATACGCAGTATTTT. Its protein is CASSRTGYLDTQYF.